The present T cell receptor (beta chain) was sequenced within a study of PD-1 blockade in classical Hodgkin lymphoma. CDR1 is SGDLS, CDR2 YYNGEE, per germline. V was shortened by 3 bases and J by 6 bases, with 16 bases between the two germline ends. The CDR3 runs to 16 residues. A remark on this clone: Its antigen is as yet unknown.

Assay: immunoSEQ multiplex PCR; the TCRdb copy retains only in-frame clones and omits some. This table holds approximately 34,000 clones, around 76% found once. Findings and limits, study-wide: The study found complete responders had baseline diversity similar to newly diagnosed patients. Lower baseline TCR diversity was reported for newly diagnosed patients than for healthy donors. CD4+ TCR diversity, unlike CD8+, rose significantly by C4D1.

Every patient relapsed after autologous stem cell transplantation, and brentuximab vedotin exposure varied. Patients' outcomes at their best amounted to complete response, partial response or progressive disease. The source was peripheral blood mononuclear cells (PBMCs), collected before the second cycle of nivolumab. J is TRBJ1-6 and V is TRBV9; maybe TRBD1 (6 bases). This receptor was identified in a human donor with classical Hodgkin lymphoma. CDR3 nucleotide sequence: TGTGCCAGCAGCGATCCCGACAGGCCACCTAATTCACCCCTCCACTTT. Protein product: CASSDPDRPPNSPLHF.